The TCR beta chain under discussion was sequenced for a study of blood T cells in healthy people across ages. General study points: Across samples, TCR beta diversity tracked strongly with naive T cell percentage.

The CDR3 contains 14 residues. From germline, CDR1 is SGHTA and CDR2 FQGNSA. The junction had 11 bases not matched to a gene; V was cut back by 6 bases and J by 6 bases. For the second PCR, which ran for 7 to 11 cycles, a sample-barcoded 5' primer and a J-beta primer mix were used. With 12 random nucleotides, a template-switch adaptor tagged each individual cDNA molecule. Each CDR3 protein is one row after TCRdb ran MiXCR on the 5' RACE reads. The sample contains 700,000 to 800,000 distinct CDR3 sequences, more than 40% of which appear only once. There are a few counts of this clonotype. Its antigen is still unknown. The study isolated at least 6.5 million PBMCs from each sample.

The rearrangement uses TRBV7-2 and TRBJ2-7; 7 bases map to TRBD1. Input material: blood. This clonotype was sampled from a woman between 55 and 75 years old in good health. The CDR3: CASRRIQGKSEQYF. In DNA, the CDR3 is TGTGCCAGCAGAAGAATACAGGGGAAAAGCGAGCAGTACTTC.